This is a list of T cell receptor beta chains from one sample in a study of shared clonotypes between healthy human individuals. Measured with immunoSEQ multiplex PCR; TCRdb has only the in-frame clones, and not every one. The table has roughly 330,000 clones, less than 85% seen once. Sequenced input: memory CD4+ T cells sorted from blood. The receptors were sampled from a young man in good health. Each CDR3 is given with its conserved first and last residue. The D gene is left open where the match is weak. Clone sizes are given selectively: once, few, many, or a class where the clone is expanded.

v_call: TRBV2; clone_size: NA; d_call: NA; j_call: TRBJ2-3; cdr3_length: 14; cdr3_aa: CASKPWDSTDTQYF; cdr3_nt: TGTGCCAGTAAACCCTGGGATAGCACAGATACGCAGTATTTT
v_call: TRBV29-1; clone_size: many; d_call: NA; j_call: TRBJ2-5; cdr3_length: 13; cdr3_aa: CSVVQGSGETQYF; cdr3_nt: TGCAGCGTCGTACAGGGAAGCGGAGAGACCCAGTACTTC
v_call: TRBV5-5; clone_size: NA; d_call: NA; j_call: TRBJ1-5; cdr3_length: 14; cdr3_aa: CASSPGAQPQPQHF; cdr3_nt: TGTGCCAGCAGCCCTGGGGCCCAGCCCCAGCCCCAGCATTTT
v_call: TRBV5-1; clone_size: few; d_call: TRBD1; j_call: TRBJ2-2; cdr3_length: 15; cdr3_aa: CASRIDRGNTGELFF; cdr3_nt: TGCGCCAGCAGAATCGACAGGGGGAACACCGGGGAGCTGTTTTTT
v_call: TRBV7-2; clone_size: NA; d_call: TRBD2; j_call: TRBJ2-1; cdr3_length: 14; cdr3_aa: CASSLALSGGPTFF; cdr3_nt: TGTGCCAGCAGCTTAGCGCTTAGCGGGGGTCCGACGTTCTTC
v_call: TRBV6-5; clone_size: NA; d_call: NA; j_call: TRBJ1-1; cdr3_length: 13; cdr3_aa: CASQRGGNTEAFF; cdr3_nt: TGTGCCAGTCAACGGGGGGGCAACACTGAAGCTTTCTTT
v_call: TRBV7-9; clone_size: many; d_call: NA; j_call: TRBJ1-2; cdr3_length: 14; cdr3_aa: CASSLAAAHSGYTF; cdr3_nt: TGTGCCAGCAGCTTAGCGGCAGCGCACAGTGGCTACACCTTC
v_call: TRBV2; clone_size: NA; d_call: NA; j_call: TRBJ2-1; cdr3_length: 15; cdr3_aa: CASRAKGQSYNEQFF; cdr3_nt: TGTGCCAGCAGGGCGAAGGGGCAATCCTACAATGAGCAGTTCTTC
v_call: TRBV30; clone_size: NA; d_call: TRBD1; j_call: TRBJ1-1; cdr3_length: 16; cdr3_aa: CAWTAGTGLWNTEAFF; cdr3_nt: TGTGCCTGGACCGCCGGGACAGGGCTTTGGAACACTGAAGCTTTCTTT
v_call: TRBV5-4; clone_size: NA; d_call: NA; j_call: TRBJ1-1; cdr3_length: 14; cdr3_aa: CASSLVGVNTEAFF; cdr3_nt: TGTGCCAGCAGCTTGGTAGGAGTGAACACTGAAGCTTTCTTT
v_call: TRBV2; clone_size: NA; d_call: NA; j_call: TRBJ2-2; cdr3_length: 14; cdr3_aa: CASSVPPNTGELFF; cdr3_nt: TGTGCCAGCAGTGTCCCTCCGAACACCGGGGAGCTGTTTTTT
v_call: TRBV19; clone_size: NA; d_call: NA; j_call: TRBJ2-7; cdr3_length: 16; cdr3_aa: CASSIVGGGQGYEQYF; cdr3_nt: TGTGCCAGTAGTATTGTAGGTGGCGGACAAGGCTACGAGCAGTACTTC
v_call: TRBV27; clone_size: NA; d_call: NA; j_call: TRBJ1-2; cdr3_length: 16; cdr3_aa: CASRTLGDPGAYGYTF; cdr3_nt: TGTGCCAGCAGGACCCTGGGGGACCCCGGGGCCTATGGCTACACCTTC
v_call: TRBV29-1; clone_size: NA; d_call: TRBD1; j_call: TRBJ2-4; cdr3_length: 13; cdr3_aa: CSVGGGNKNIQYF; cdr3_nt: TGCAGCGTTGGAGGGGGCAACAAAAACATTCAGTACTTC
v_call: TRBV6-4; clone_size: few; d_call: TRBD2; j_call: TRBJ2-1; cdr3_length: 15; cdr3_aa: CASSDSTSGYNEQFF; cdr3_nt: TGTGCCAGCAGTGACTCGACTAGCGGGTACAATGAGCAGTTCTTC
v_call: TRBV5-8; clone_size: NA; d_call: TRBD1; j_call: TRBJ1-5; cdr3_length: 15; cdr3_aa: CASSRQQGASQPQHF; cdr3_nt: TGTGCCAGCAGCCGGCAGCAGGGGGCGAGTCAGCCCCAGCATTTT
v_call: TRBV7-9; clone_size: NA; d_call: NA; j_call: TRBJ2-2; cdr3_length: 14; cdr3_aa: CASSRDAELGELFF; cdr3_nt: TGTGCCAGCAGCAGGGACGCTGAACTCGGGGAGCTGTTTTTT
v_call: TRBV27; clone_size: NA; d_call: NA; j_call: TRBJ1-1; cdr3_length: 15; cdr3_aa: CASSLYGGASTEAFF; cdr3_nt: TGTGCCAGCAGTTTATACGGGGGCGCGAGCACTGAAGCTTTCTTT
v_call: TRBV11-2; clone_size: NA; d_call: TRBD1; j_call: TRBJ2-7; cdr3_length: 13; cdr3_aa: CASSRDRTYEQYF; cdr3_nt: TGTGCCAGCAGTCGGGACAGAACCTACGAGCAGTACTTC
v_call: TRBV9; clone_size: NA; d_call: NA; j_call: TRBJ2-5; cdr3_length: 13; cdr3_aa: CASSNAGEETQYF; cdr3_nt: TGTGCCAGCAGCAATGCGGGCGAAGAGACCCAGTACTTC
v_call: TRBV14; clone_size: NA; d_call: NA; j_call: TRBJ2-3; cdr3_length: 13; cdr3_aa: CASSLSWTDTQYF; cdr3_nt: TGTGCCAGCAGCCTATCCTGGACAGATACGCAGTATTTT
v_call: TRBV10-3; clone_size: NA; d_call: NA; j_call: TRBJ2-1; cdr3_length: 15; cdr3_aa: CAISEDTTGADEQFF; cdr3_nt: TGTGCCATCAGTGAGGATACGACGGGGGCGGACGAGCAGTTCTTC
v_call: TRBV9; clone_size: once; d_call: NA; j_call: TRBJ1-1; cdr3_length: 15; cdr3_aa: CASSVVRGMNTEAFF; cdr3_nt: TGTGCCAGCAGCGTAGTGCGCGGGATGAACACTGAAGCTTTCTTT
v_call: TRBV7-8; clone_size: NA; d_call: NA; j_call: TRBJ2-7; cdr3_length: 14; cdr3_aa: CASSLGRQSYEQYF; cdr3_nt: TGTGCCAGCAGCTTAGGACGGCAGTCCTACGAGCAGTACTTC
v_call: TRBV9; clone_size: NA; d_call: NA; j_call: TRBJ2-7; cdr3_length: 13; cdr3_aa: CASSPLQGYEQYF; cdr3_nt: TGTGCCAGCAGCCCCCTACAGGGCTACGAGCAGTACTTC
v_call: TRBV5-5; clone_size: NA; d_call: NA; j_call: TRBJ1-5; cdr3_length: 16; cdr3_aa: CASSWAPRGSNQPQHF; cdr3_nt: TGTGCCAGCAGCTGGGCCCCCCGGGGTAGCAATCAGCCCCAGCATTTT
v_call: TRBV5-4; clone_size: NA; d_call: NA; j_call: TRBJ2-1; cdr3_length: 13; cdr3_aa: CASSLANVNEQFF; cdr3_nt: TGTGCCAGCAGCTTGGCGAATGTTAATGAGCAGTTCTTC
v_call: TRBV6-1; clone_size: once; d_call: TRBD1; j_call: TRBJ1-1; cdr3_length: 13; cdr3_aa: CASSSDREYGAFF; cdr3_nt: TGTGCCAGCAGCTCGGACAGGGAATATGGAGCTTTCTTT
v_call: TRBV7-9; clone_size: NA; d_call: TRBD1; j_call: TRBJ2-6; cdr3_length: 17; cdr3_aa: CASRPRSGGAGANVLTF; cdr3_nt: TGTGCCAGCAGACCCCGGTCAGGGGGCGCTGGGGCCAACGTCCTGACTTTC
v_call: TRBV5-6; clone_size: NA; d_call: NA; j_call: TRBJ2-2; cdr3_length: 15; cdr3_aa: CASSFRQQNTGELFF; cdr3_nt: TGTGCCAGCAGCTTTAGACAGCAGAACACCGGGGAGCTGTTTTTT
v_call: TRBV11-2; clone_size: few; d_call: NA; j_call: TRBJ2-5; cdr3_length: 15; cdr3_aa: CASSLYRGPRETQYF; cdr3_nt: TGTGCCAGCAGCTTATACCGCGGACCGAGGGAGACCCAGTACTTC
v_call: TRBV10-1; clone_size: NA; d_call: TRBD2; j_call: TRBJ2-7; cdr3_length: 16; cdr3_aa: CASSAVRTSGAYEQYF; cdr3_nt: TGCGCCAGCAGTGCGGTCCGGACTAGCGGGGCCTACGAGCAGTACTTC
v_call: TRBV29-1; clone_size: NA; d_call: NA; j_call: TRBJ2-6; cdr3_length: 14; cdr3_aa: CSVGQLSGANVLTF; cdr3_nt: TGCAGCGTTGGACAGCTCTCTGGGGCCAACGTCCTGACTTTC
v_call: TRBV5-8; clone_size: NA; d_call: NA; j_call: TRBJ2-3; cdr3_length: 11; cdr3_aa: CASSYADTQYF; cdr3_nt: TGTGCCAGCAGTTATGCGGATACGCAGTATTTT
v_call: TRBV11-2; clone_size: few; d_call: NA; j_call: TRBJ1-6; cdr3_length: 14; cdr3_aa: CASSLTTGSSPLHF; cdr3_nt: TGTGCCAGCAGCTTAACTACAGGTTCTTCACCCCTCCACTTT
v_call: TRBV4-1; clone_size: NA; d_call: TRBD1; j_call: TRBJ2-7; cdr3_length: 13; cdr3_aa: CASSEGQSYEQYF; cdr3_nt: TGCGCCAGCAGCGAGGGACAGAGCTACGAGCAGTACTTC
v_call: TRBV11-2; clone_size: NA; d_call: NA; j_call: TRBJ1-4; cdr3_length: 11; cdr3_aa: CASSHGEKLFF; cdr3_nt: TGTGCCAGCAGCCACGGGGAAAAACTGTTTTTT
v_call: TRBV9; clone_size: NA; d_call: NA; j_call: TRBJ1-5; cdr3_length: 14; cdr3_aa: CASSVSTDFQPQHF; cdr3_nt: TGTGCCAGCAGCGTATCGACAGATTTTCAGCCCCAGCATTTT
v_call: TRBV5-1; clone_size: NA; d_call: NA; j_call: TRBJ2-3; cdr3_length: 16; cdr3_aa: CASSLSGRTSTDTQYF; cdr3_nt: TGCGCCAGCAGCTTGAGCGGGCGGACTAGCACAGATACGCAGTATTTT
v_call: TRBV10-3; clone_size: few; d_call: NA; j_call: TRBJ2-5; cdr3_length: 11; cdr3_aa: CAISESETQYF; cdr3_nt: TGTGCCATCAGTGAGTCGGAGACCCAGTACTTC
v_call: TRBV5-8; clone_size: NA; d_call: TRBD2; j_call: TRBJ2-3; cdr3_length: 13; cdr3_aa: CASSLLARDTQYF; cdr3_nt: TGTGCCAGCAGCTTACTAGCGAGAGATACGCAGTATTTT
v_call: TRBV2; clone_size: NA; d_call: NA; j_call: TRBJ1-1; cdr3_length: 13; cdr3_aa: CASIRDKNTEAFF; cdr3_nt: TGTGCCAGCATTAGGGATAAGAACACTGAAGCTTTCTTT
v_call: TRBV5-5; clone_size: few; d_call: TRBD1; j_call: TRBJ2-3; cdr3_length: 15; cdr3_aa: CASSIGTVITDTQYF; cdr3_nt: TGTGCCAGCAGCATAGGGACAGTTATCACAGATACGCAGTATTTT
v_call: TRBV6-5; clone_size: NA; d_call: TRBD1; j_call: TRBJ1-1; cdr3_length: 14; cdr3_aa: CASSYRGTGDEAFF; cdr3_nt: TGTGCCAGCAGTTACCGCGGGACAGGGGATGAAGCTTTCTTT
v_call: TRBV11-2; clone_size: once; d_call: NA; j_call: TRBJ2-6; cdr3_length: 17; cdr3_aa: CASSSEGLGAGANVLTF; cdr3_nt: TGTGCCAGCAGCTCGGAGGGGCTTGGAGCTGGGGCCAACGTCCTGACTTTC
v_call: TRBV10-2; clone_size: few; d_call: TRBD2; j_call: TRBJ2-7; cdr3_length: 12; cdr3_aa: CAASGSPYEQYF; cdr3_nt: TGCGCCGCCAGCGGGAGTCCCTACGAGCAGTACTTC
v_call: TRBV30; clone_size: NA; d_call: TRBD2; j_call: TRBJ2-7; cdr3_length: 13; cdr3_aa: CAWSRGGSYEQYF; cdr3_nt: TGTGCCTGGAGTCGGGGGGGGTCCTACGAGCAGTACTTC